This TCR beta chain was captured in a study of vaccination effects on CD4 cells after COVID-19. Study context: Two-dose BNT162b2 or mRNA-1273 vaccination was given to participants.

Study observations and caveats: Limitations: small convalescent group and missing early post-infection timepoints. Infection- and vaccine-induced clones contracted markedly late after vaccination.

Using immunoSEQ multiplex PCR, the repertoire was profiled, and TCRdb retains in-frame clones only, with some absent. This table holds about 68,000 clones, 75% to 85% found once. Peptide-pool stimulation followed by sequencing identified expanded antigen-specific CD4+ clonotypes in the ViraFEST assay. The culture ran for approximately 10 days, and then CD4+ T cells were isolated. Having tested negative for nucleocapsid antibodies, the vaccine recipients showed no prior SARS-CoV-2 infection. Comments on this clone: Its specificity is not known.

The V end was cut by 5 bases, the J end by 1 base, with 11 bases between. CDR3 size: 14 residues. Per the germline V gene, CDR1 is SGHTA and CDR2 is FQGTGA. This TCR came from a human donor who received a COVID-19 vaccine. The rearrangement uses TRBV7-3 and TRBJ2-5; D could derive from TRBD1 or TRBD2 (5 bases each). The specimen comprised CD4+ T cells from PBMCs cultured with SARS-CoV-2 spike peptides, sampled before COVID-19 vaccination. The CDR3 nucleotides are TGTGCCAGCAGCCGCAACGGGGCCCAAGAGACCCAGTACTTC. Its translation: CASSRNGAQETQYF.